This T cell receptor (beta chain) is from a study of T cell responses to AZD1222 COVID-19 vaccine. The CDR3 runs 16 residues. The trim removed 1 base at V and 6 bases at J, leaving 5 bases unmatched. Per the germline V gene, CDR1 is MGHRA and CDR2 is YSYEKL. Of note for this clone: Its antigen is still unknown.

Repertoires were generated with immunoSEQ multiplex PCR, while TCRdb's copy carries only in-frame clones and drops some. The sample holds 150,000 to 200,000 clones; over 80% are singletons and the top ten take about 10%. Study conclusions and caveats: When two AZD1222 doses had been given, Spike-specific TCR breadth and depth rose.

This TCR came from an adult in good health. The sample here was peripheral blood, taken on day 0 of AZD1222 vaccination. V gene TRBV4-1 combines with J gene TRBJ2-1, with TRBD2 matching 11 bases. In DNA, the CDR3 is TGCGCCAGCAGCCAAGTAGCGGGAGGGCCGGGCAATGAGCAGTTCTTC. Translating it yields CASSQVAGGPGNEQFF.